This record concerns one T cell receptor (beta chain) sequence. This entry belongs to a study of shared clonotypes between healthy human individuals. This CDR3 comprises 15 residues. Germline CDR1 and CDR2: SEHNR and FQNEAQ (reference sequence). Deletions cut 2 bases from V and 8 bases from J, with 15 bases between. TCRdb keeps only in-frame clones here, not all; method: immunoSEQ multiplex PCR. This sample has roughly 2,300,000 clones, with 85% to 95% found just once. Material: naive CD4+ T cells from PBMCs. Subset noted: CD45RA+ positively selected. V is TRBV7-9 and J is TRBJ2-2; D remains ambiguous. This sequence was found in a man younger than 35 in good health. Some clones in this sample may be carry-over from other donors' samples. The CDR3, as DNA: TGTGCCAGCAGCTTAAGTCGGGCCCTCAGGGGGGAGCTGTTTTTT. Amino acids: CASSLSRALRGELFF.